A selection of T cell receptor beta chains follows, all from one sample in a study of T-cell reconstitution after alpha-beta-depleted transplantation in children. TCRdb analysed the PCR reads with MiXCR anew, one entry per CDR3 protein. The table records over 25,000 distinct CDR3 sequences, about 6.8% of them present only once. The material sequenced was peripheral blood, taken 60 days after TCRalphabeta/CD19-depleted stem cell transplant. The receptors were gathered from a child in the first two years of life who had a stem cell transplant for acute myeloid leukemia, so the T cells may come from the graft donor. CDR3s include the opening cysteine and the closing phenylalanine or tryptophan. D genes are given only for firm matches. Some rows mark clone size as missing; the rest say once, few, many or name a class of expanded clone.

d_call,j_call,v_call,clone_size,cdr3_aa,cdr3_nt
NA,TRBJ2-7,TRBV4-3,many,CASSQEGGVRYEQYF,TGCGCCAGCAGCCAAGAGGGAGGAGTACGCTACGAGCAGTACTTC
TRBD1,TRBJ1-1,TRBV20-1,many,CSARDRDYTEAFF,TGCAGTGCCAGGGACAGGGATTACACTGAAGCTTTCTTT
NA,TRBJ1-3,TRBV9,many,CASSPRRLSSGNTIYF,TGTGCCAGCAGTCCACGGAGACTTAGCTCTGGAAACACCATATATTTT
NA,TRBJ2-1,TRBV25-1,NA,CASTTISEQFF,TGTGCCAGCACTACCATAAGTGAGCAGTTCTTC
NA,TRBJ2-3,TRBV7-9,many,CASSLDPTDTQYF,TGTGCCAGCAGCCTGGACCCCACAGATACGCAGTATTTT
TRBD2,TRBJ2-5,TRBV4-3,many,CASSQGSGRAGETQYF,TGCGCCAGCAGCCAAGGAAGCGGGAGGGCCGGGGAGACCCAGTACTTC
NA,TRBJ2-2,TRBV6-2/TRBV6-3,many,CASLGTRAYTGELFF,TGTGCCAGTCTTGGAACGCGGGCGTACACCGGGGAGCTGTTTTTT
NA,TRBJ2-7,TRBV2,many,CASKAVSYEQYF,TGTGCCAGCAAGGCCGTCTCCTACGAGCAGTACTTC
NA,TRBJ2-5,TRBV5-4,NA,CASSLAGVFGRNQETQYF,TGTGCCAGCAGCTTGGCGGGGGTGTTTGGCAGGAATCAAGAGACCCAGTACTTC
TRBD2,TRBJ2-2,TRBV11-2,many,CASSPPGLAGEGIAGELFF,TGTGCCAGCAGCCCCCCGGGGCTAGCGGGAGAGGGTATCGCCGGGGAGCTGTTTTTT
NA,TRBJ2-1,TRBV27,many,CASSSRGQKDEQFF,TGTGCCAGCAGTTCCAGGGGACAAAAGGATGAGCAGTTCTTC
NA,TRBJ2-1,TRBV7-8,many,CASSLKRKEQFF,TGTGCCAGCAGCTTAAAGAGGAAGGAGCAGTTCTTC
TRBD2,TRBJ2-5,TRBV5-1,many,CASSLFRREGETQYF,TGCGCCAGCAGCCTCTTTCGGAGGGAGGGAGAGACCCAGTACTTC
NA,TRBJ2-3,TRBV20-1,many,CSAHYYTDTQYF,TGCAGTGCCCACTACTACACAGATACGCAGTATTTT
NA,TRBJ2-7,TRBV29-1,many,CSVVGPSYEQYF,TGCAGCGTTGTGGGGCCTTCCTACGAGCAGTACTTC
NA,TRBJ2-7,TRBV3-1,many,CASSQEARPPYEQYF,TGTGCCAGCAGCCAAGAAGCCAGACCCCCTTACGAGCAGTACTTC
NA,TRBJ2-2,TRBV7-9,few,CASSEGHSNTGELFF,TGTGCCAGCAGCGAGGGACACAGTAACACCGGGGAGCTGTTTTTT
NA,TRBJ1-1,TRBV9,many,CASSVEDSLNTEAFF,TGTGCCAGCAGCGTAGAAGATTCCCTGAACACTGAAGCTTTCTTT
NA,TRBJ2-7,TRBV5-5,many,CASSKEGYSYEQYF,TGTGCCAGCAGCAAAGAGGGTTACAGCTACGAGCAGTACTTC
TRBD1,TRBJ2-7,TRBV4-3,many,CASSQSPGQLYEQYF,TGCGCCAGCAGCCAAAGCCCGGGACAGCTCTACGAGCAGTACTTC
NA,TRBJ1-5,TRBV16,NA,CASSPPGGAQHF,TGTGCCAGCAGCCCCCCGGGAGGGGCCCAGCATTTT
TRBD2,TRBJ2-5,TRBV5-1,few,CASSLVAAGGPRETQYF,TGCGCCAGCAGCTTGGTAGCAGCGGGGGGGCCTAGAGAGACCCAGTACTTC
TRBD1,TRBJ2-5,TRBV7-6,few,CASSAWTGAAYQETQYF,TGTGCCAGCAGCGCTTGGACAGGGGCCGCGTACCAAGAGACCCAGTACTTC
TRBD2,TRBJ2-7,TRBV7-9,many,CASIKGGLAPYF,TGTGCCAGCATTAAAGGGGGACTAGCGCCGTACTTC
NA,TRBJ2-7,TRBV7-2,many,CASRAGYEQYF,TGTGCCAGCAGGGCTGGGTACGAGCAGTACTTC
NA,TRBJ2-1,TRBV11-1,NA,CASSHTGTHNEQFF,TGTGCCAGCAGCCATACCGGGACTCACAATGAGCAGTTCTTC
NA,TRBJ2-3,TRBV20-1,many,CSARVGSSTDTQYF,TGCAGTGCTAGAGTGGGGTCGAGCACAGATACGCAGTATTTT
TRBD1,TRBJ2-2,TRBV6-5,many,CASDRAGGTGELFF,TGTGCCAGTGACCGGGCAGGGGGCACCGGGGAGCTGTTTTTT
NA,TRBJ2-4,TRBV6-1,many,CASSERASSLAKNIQYF,TGTGCCAGCAGTGAAAGGGCCAGTTCTTTAGCCAAAAACATTCAGTACTTC
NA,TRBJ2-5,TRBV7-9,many,CASSLAGKETQYF,TGTGCCAGCAGCTTAGCAGGGAAAGAGACCCAGTACTTC
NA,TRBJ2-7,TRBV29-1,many,CSGLGSYEQYF,TGCAGCGGGCTGGGCTCCTACGAGCAGTACTTC
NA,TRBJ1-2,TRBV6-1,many,CASSKRGTYGYTF,TGTGCCAGCAGTAAGCGGGGTACCTATGGCTACACCTTC
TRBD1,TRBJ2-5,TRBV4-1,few,CASSLQGARETQYF,TGCGCCAGCAGCCTACAGGGGGCCCGCGAGACCCAGTACTTC
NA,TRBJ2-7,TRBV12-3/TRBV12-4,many,CASSLGRGDRWNYEQYF,TGTGCCAGCAGTTTAGGGAGGGGGGACCGCTGGAACTACGAGCAGTACTTC
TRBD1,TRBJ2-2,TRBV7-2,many,CASSLGQGGTGELFF,TGTGCCAGCAGCTTAGGACAGGGGGGGACCGGGGAGCTGTTTTTT
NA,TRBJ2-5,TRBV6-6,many,CASNVQEQETQYF,TGTGCCAGCAACGTGCAGGAGCAAGAGACCCAGTACTTC
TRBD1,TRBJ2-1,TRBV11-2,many,CASSSWDRENEQFF,TGTGCCAGCAGCTCCTGGGACAGGGAAAATGAGCAGTTCTTC
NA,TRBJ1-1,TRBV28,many,CASGMNTEAFF,TGTGCCAGCGGAATGAACACTGAAGCTTTCTTT
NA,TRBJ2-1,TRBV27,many,CASSFSPYNEQFF,TGTGCCAGCAGTTTCTCTCCCTACAATGAGCAGTTCTTC
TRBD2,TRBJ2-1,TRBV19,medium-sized,CASSIGAGVYNEQFF,TGTGCCAGTAGTATCGGAGCGGGGGTTTACAATGAGCAGTTCTTC
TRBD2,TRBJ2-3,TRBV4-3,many,CASSQGGGTDTQYF,TGCGCCAGCAGCCAGGGCGGGGGTACAGATACGCAGTATTTT
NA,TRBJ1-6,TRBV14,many,CASSHRQPYNSPLHF,TGTGCCAGCAGCCACCGACAGCCCTATAATTCACCCCTCCACTTT
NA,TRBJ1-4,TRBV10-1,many,CASRNGQTQGKLFF,TGCGCCAGCAGGAACGGGCAAACTCAAGGAAAACTGTTTTTT
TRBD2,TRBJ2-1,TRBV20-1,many,CSALTSVGSSYNEQFF,TGCAGTGCTCTAACTAGCGTTGGAAGCTCCTACAATGAGCAGTTCTTC
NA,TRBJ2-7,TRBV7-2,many,CASSLGPQGSYEQYF,TGTGCCAGCAGCTTAGGTCCCCAGGGCTCCTACGAGCAGTACTTC
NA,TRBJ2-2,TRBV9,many,CASSVGILHKSNTGELFF,TGTGCCAGCAGCGTAGGTATACTCCATAAATCGAACACCGGGGAGCTGTTTTTT
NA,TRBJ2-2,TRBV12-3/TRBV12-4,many,CASSLGGPGELFF,TGTGCCAGCAGTTTAGGAGGGCCCGGGGAGCTGTTTTTT
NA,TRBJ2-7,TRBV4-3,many,CASSQDRINEQYF,TGCGCCAGCAGCCAAGACAGGATCAACGAGCAGTACTTC
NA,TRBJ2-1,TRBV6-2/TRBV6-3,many,CASSPAHLSYNEQFF,TGTGCCAGCAGCCCGGCGCACCTCTCCTACAATGAGCAGTTCTTC
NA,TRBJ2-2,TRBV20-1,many,CSASNRDTGELFF,TGCAGTGCTAGTAACCGGGACACCGGGGAGCTGTTTTTT
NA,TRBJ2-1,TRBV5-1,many,CASSLVAPSAIEQFF,TGCGCCAGCAGCTTGGTAGCACCTTCGGCCATTGAGCAGTTCTTC
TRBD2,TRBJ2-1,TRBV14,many,CASSQRRRRERNNEQFF,TGTGCCAGCAGCCAAAGGCGCCGGCGGGAGAGAAACAATGAGCAGTTCTTC
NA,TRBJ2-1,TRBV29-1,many,CSVRAYEQFF,TGCAGCGTTCGGGCTTATGAGCAGTTCTTC
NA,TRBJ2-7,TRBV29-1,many,CSVEDGVEQYF,TGCAGCGTTGAAGATGGGGTGGAGCAGTACTTC
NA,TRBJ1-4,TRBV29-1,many,CSVWDPTGKLFF,TGCAGCGTCTGGGATCCAACGGGAAAACTGTTTTTT
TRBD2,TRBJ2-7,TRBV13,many,CASSLGLADSEQYF,TGTGCCAGCAGCTTAGGTCTAGCGGACTCTGAGCAGTACTTC
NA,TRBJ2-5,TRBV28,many,CASQKNRKGETQYF,TGTGCCAGCCAAAAGAACAGGAAAGGAGAGACCCAGTACTTC
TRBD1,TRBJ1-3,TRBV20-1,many,CSARVRRGQGGNTIYF,TGCAGTGCTAGGGTACGACGAGGACAGGGGGGAAACACCATATATTTT
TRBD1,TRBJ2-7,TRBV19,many,CASSLPGTGGGEQYF,TGTGCCAGTAGTTTACCGGGGACAGGGGGCGGCGAGCAGTACTTC